This T cell receptor beta chain was captured in a study of shared clonotypes between healthy human individuals. This CDR3 has 18 amino acids. Germline values: CDR1 SGHAT, CDR2 FQNNGV. V was pared by 1 base and J by 4 bases, with 22 bases between. Sequencing was performed with immunoSEQ multiplex PCR; in TCRdb, only in-frame clones are kept and a portion is missing. The sample carries 700,000 to 950,000 clones, about 96% recorded once. The naive CD8 fraction comprised CD45RO-negative cells positively selected for CCR7 and excluded terminally differentiated effector memory CD45RA+ cells. Concerning this clone: Antigen: not known.

Study results and caveats: Rarefaction indicated that sorted-subset sequencing remained incomplete although depth was large.

Input material: naive CD8+ T cells sorted from blood. This chain connects TRBV11-2 to TRBJ1-2, with a tentative D call TRBD1 (5 bases). This sequence was found in a man aged 25-45 years in good health. This CDR3 is CASSLAQGPGLKTYGYTF. As DNA, the CDR3 is TGTGCCAGCAGCTTAGCCCAAGGGCCGGGACTCAAAACCTATGGCTACACCTTC.